The 11 T cell receptor beta chains reported below all come from one sample, sequenced in a study of long-term antiretroviral therapy in people with HIV (dated 2022 in TCRdb). Sequencing of the TRB variable region was done with the immunoSEQ hsTCRB v3.0 assay at survey level resolution. This immuneACCESS table, as held by TCRdb, lists in-frame sequences with V and J called but not all clones. Of the missing ones, under half trace to an unresolved V gene in checked studies; the others have no known cause. In all, the sample holds roughly 30,000 clones, and approximately 83% of those were seen once. The top ten clones comprise over 9% of the sample. This material consisted of unsorted PBMCs, taken 2.8 years after starting antiretroviral therapy. The origin of the receptors is a man aged 30 to 45 with HIV.

The genes are TRBV7-9 and TRBJ2-3, with unresolved D. The CDR3 is made up of 13 amino acids. The V gene's germline CDR1 is SEHNR and CDR2 FQNEAQ (reference sequence). The germline V and J ends were trimmed by 0 bases and 0 bases, with 1 base remaining between them. CDR3 protein: CASSLASTDTQYF. The CDR3 nucleotides are TGTGCCAGCAGCTTAGCTAGCACAGATACGCAGTATTTT.

In this sample, this clone turned up once. The chain is built from TRBV9 and TRBJ1-2; no clear D. Germline V gives CDR1 SGDLS, CDR2 YYNGEE. The ends were cut back, 0 bases at V and 6 bases at J, with 18 bases in the middle. CDR3 length equals 16 residues. CDR3 sequence reads: CASSVVSDPRTDGYTF. CDR3 DNA sequence: TGTGCCAGCAGCGTAGTCTCGGACCCAAGGACGGATGGCTACACCTTC.

The chain uses TRBV18 and TRBJ1-2; D not certain. Germline CDR1 and CDR2: KGHSH and LQKENI. The CDR3 is 10 amino acids. V lost 10 bases, J lost 6 bases, and 9 bases lay in between. The CDR3 is CATEGDGYTF. The CDR3 nucleotides read TGTGCCACAGAAGGAGATGGCTACACCTTC.

The chain links TRBV6-5 to TRBJ1-2; D remains unclear. Germline loops: CDR1 MNHEY, CDR2 SVGAGI. The CDR3 consists of 14 residues. V gave up 2 bases and J gave up 2 bases, with 9 bases separating them. CDR3 region: CASSYTGMNYGYTF. In DNA form, the CDR3 reads TGTGCCAGCAGTTACACCGGGATGAACTATGGCTACACCTTC.

The J gene is TRBJ1-1, the V gene TRBV5-1; 8 nucleotides line up with TRBD1. The CDR3 consists of 16 residues. The trim removed 4 bases at V and 1 base at J, leaving 9 bases unmatched. CDR1 is SGHRS, CDR2 YFSETQ, per germline. CDR3 sequence: CASSNRDQGANTEAFF. The CDR3 coding sequence is TGCGCCAGCAGCAACAGAGACCAGGGGGCGAACACTGAAGCTTTCTTT.

This sequence joins TRBV19 and TRBJ1-5; a weak D match, TRBD1 (6 bases). CDR3 length: 18 residues. V lost 5 bases and J lost 2, with 22 bases in between. Germline V gene data show CDR1 as LNHDA and CDR2 as SQIVND (reference sequence). The CDR3: CASSLRPLQGRGNQPQHF. CDR3 DNA sequence: TGTGCCAGTAGTCTTCGCCCTTTGCAGGGGCGAGGCAATCAGCCCCAGCATTTT.

The J gene is TRBJ2-5, the V gene TRBV9; possibly TRBD2 for D (5 bases). Germline CDR1 is SGDLS and CDR2 is YYNGEE. The CDR3 has 14 residues. Trimming cost V 0 bases and J 5 bases, with 11 bases left between them. The CDR3 sequence: CASSVAPQRETQYF. The CDR3 nucleotides are TGTGCCAGCAGCGTAGCTCCCCAGCGGGAGACCCAGTACTTC.

This chain links TRBV9 with TRBJ2-2, with D possibly being TRBD1 (5 bases). Germline V CDR1 and CDR2: SGDLS, YYNGEE. The V gene lost 0 bases and the J gene lost 0 bases, with 18 bases spanning the gap. This CDR3 has 19 amino acids. CDR3 residues: CASSVATVNPDSNTGELFF. CDR3 bases: TGTGCCAGCAGCGTAGCGACAGTAAATCCTGACTCGAACACCGGGGAGCTGTTTTTT.

The chain links TRBV19 to TRBJ1-2; tentative D call: TRBD1 (6 bases). The V end was cut by 4 bases, the J end by 7 bases, with 16 bases between. This CDR3 has 14 residues. Germline values: CDR1 LNHDA, CDR2 SQIVND (reference sequence). CDR3 in DNA: TGTGCCAGTAGTAGGTGGGGGCAGTTCGTTGGCTACACCTTC. Its translation: CASSRWGQFVGYTF.

The chain recombines TRBV10-3 with TRBJ2-5; perhaps TRBD1 as D (5 bases). The CDR3 contains 17 residues. The V end was cut by 0 bases, the J end by 2 bases, with 16 bases between. Germline V lookup: CDR1 ENHRY, CDR2 SYGVKD. CDR3 loop: CAISESIARGPQETQYF. CDR3 DNA: TGTGCCATCAGTGAGTCTATAGCAAGGGGCCCACAAGAGACCCAGTACTTC.

This chain uses TRBV15 with TRBJ1-5; D might be TRBD1 (5 bases). V lost 5 bases, J lost 6 bases, and 14 bases lay in between. This CDR3 has 14 amino acids. Germline lookup yields CDR1 LNHNV and CDR2 YYDKDF (reference sequence). DNA for the CDR3: TGTGCCACCAGCCTCCGGGGGGTAGTTCAGCCCCAGCATTTT. Translation: CATSLRGVVQPQHF.